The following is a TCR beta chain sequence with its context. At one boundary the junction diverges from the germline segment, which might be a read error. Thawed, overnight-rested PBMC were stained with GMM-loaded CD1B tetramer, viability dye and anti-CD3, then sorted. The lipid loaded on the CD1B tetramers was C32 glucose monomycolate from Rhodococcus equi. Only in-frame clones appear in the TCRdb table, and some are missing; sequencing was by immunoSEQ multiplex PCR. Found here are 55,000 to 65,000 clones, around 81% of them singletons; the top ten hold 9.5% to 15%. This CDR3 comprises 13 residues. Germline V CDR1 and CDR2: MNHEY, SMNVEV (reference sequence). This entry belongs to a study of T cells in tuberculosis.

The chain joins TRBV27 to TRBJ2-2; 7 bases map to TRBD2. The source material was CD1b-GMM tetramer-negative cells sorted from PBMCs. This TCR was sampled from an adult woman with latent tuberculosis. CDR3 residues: CASSSHPPGGLFF. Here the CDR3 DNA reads TGTGCCAGCAGTTCGCATCCCCCGGGGGGGCTGTTTTTT.